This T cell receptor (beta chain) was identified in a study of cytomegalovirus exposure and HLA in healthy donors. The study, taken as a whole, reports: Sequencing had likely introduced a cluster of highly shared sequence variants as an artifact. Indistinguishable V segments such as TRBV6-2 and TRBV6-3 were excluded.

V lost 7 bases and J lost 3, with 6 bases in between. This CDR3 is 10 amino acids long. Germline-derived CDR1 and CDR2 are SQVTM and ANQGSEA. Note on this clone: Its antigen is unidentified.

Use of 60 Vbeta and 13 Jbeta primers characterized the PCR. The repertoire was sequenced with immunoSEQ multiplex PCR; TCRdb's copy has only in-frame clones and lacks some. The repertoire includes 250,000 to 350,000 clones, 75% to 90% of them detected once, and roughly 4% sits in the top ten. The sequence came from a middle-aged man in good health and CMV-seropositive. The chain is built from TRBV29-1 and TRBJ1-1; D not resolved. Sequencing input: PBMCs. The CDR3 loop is CSDSYTEAFF. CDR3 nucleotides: TGCAGCGACAGCTACACTGAAGCTTTCTTT.